The entry below describes one T cell receptor beta chain. It has no known antigen specificity. Base quality data are lacking; no much larger clone is found one base away. This entry belongs to a study of blood T cell repertoires in COVID-19 (dated by TCRdb to 2018 to 2020). Concerning the study at large: Samples covering the acute and convalescent phases of COVID-19 were provided by collaborators in the United States, Italy and Spain. The repertoires were made available in a free public database intended to serve as a resource for research on the immune response to SARS-CoV-2. Sample metadata almost always included a de-identified subject ID, COVID-19 status, age in years and sex. The prospective study material was composed of cDNA or gDNA derived from T cells, B-cell-depleted T cells, or PBMCs. Subjects who had been exposed to COVID-19, were actively infected with it, or had recovered from it provided the deeply sampled blood TCRbeta repertoires that made up the dataset. The samples were drawn from two sources: the first 160 participants of the ongoing ImmuneRACE study, and some 1,300 subjects contributed by 6 global collaborators. Where available, HLA class I and class II types were obtained from metadata supplied by the sample provider rather than from assay-based typing.

TCRbeta CDR3 regions were amplified from genomic DNA by means of the immunoSEQ Assay, a bias-controlled multiplex PCR. The authors processed their data as follows. Within the assay, amplification of reference gene primers was used to estimate how many nucleated cells each sample contained. Sequence reads were collapsed and filtered to measure the absolute abundance of every unique TCRbeta CDR3 rearrangement. Productive Simpson clonality was computed per sample as the square root of Simpson's diversity index over productive rearrangements. TCRdb stores this immuneACCESS table with in-frame sequences only. Part of the clones is absent; in the studies checked, under half of the shortfall reflects unresolved V genes, and no reason is known for the rest. The V and J calls and the clone size are those of that table, but D and trimming were determined from the DNA. Within this sample are fewer than 200,000 clones, with around 86% of them counted one time only. The leading ten clones occupy over 7% of the sample.

The CDR1 and CDR2 encoded by the germline V gene are SGDLS and YYNGEE. The CDR3 holds 11 amino acids from the cysteine to the phenylalanine. The sequence is cut down to CDR3 DNA, 33 bases in frame from base 1. Trimming takes 4 bases from V and 5 bases from J, and the germline ends sit 6 bases apart. Broader findings and caveats from the paper: The amount of clinical and demographic metadata varied by source and participant and was provided uncurated.

Whole blood was collected in K2EDTA tubes by collaborating institutions according to the institutions' own protocols. For TCRbeta analysis, collaborator samples were shipped as frozen whole blood, as isolated PBMCs, or as DNA extracted from either sample type. This sequence originates from a man aged 50 to 60 with active or convalescent COVID-19. The sequence is built from TRBV9 and TRBJ1-2, with no reliable assignment of the D segment. Sequencing input: peripheral blood. DNA sequence: TGTGCCAGCAGCACCGGGTATGGCTACACCTTC. Protein translation: CASSTGYGYTF.